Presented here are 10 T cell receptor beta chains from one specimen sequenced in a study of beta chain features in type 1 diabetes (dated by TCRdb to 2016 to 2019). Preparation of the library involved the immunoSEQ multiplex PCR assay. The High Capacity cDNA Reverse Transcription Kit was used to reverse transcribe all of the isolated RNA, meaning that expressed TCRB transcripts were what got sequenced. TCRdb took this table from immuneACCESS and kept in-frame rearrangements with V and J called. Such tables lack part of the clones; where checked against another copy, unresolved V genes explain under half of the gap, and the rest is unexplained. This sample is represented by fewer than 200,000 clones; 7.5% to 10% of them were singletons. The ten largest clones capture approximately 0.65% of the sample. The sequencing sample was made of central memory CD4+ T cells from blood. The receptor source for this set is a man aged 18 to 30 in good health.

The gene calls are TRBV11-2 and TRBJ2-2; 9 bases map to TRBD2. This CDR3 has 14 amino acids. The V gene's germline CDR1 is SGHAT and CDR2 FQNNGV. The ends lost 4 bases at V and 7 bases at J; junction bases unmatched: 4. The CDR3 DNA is TGTGCCAGCAGCTGGACTAGCGTGGGCGGGGAGCTGTTTTTT. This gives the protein CASSWTSVGGELFF. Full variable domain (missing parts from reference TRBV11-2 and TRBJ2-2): EAGVAQSPRYKIIEKRQSVAFWCNPISGHATLYWYQQILGQGPKLLIQFQNNGVVDDSQLPKDRFSAERLKGVDSTLKIQPAKLEDSAVYLCASSWTSVGGELFFGEGSRLTVL.

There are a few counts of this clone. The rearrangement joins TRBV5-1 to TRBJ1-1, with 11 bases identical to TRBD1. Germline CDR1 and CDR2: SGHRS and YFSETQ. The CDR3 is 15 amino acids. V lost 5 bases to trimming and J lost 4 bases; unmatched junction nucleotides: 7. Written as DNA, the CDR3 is TGCGCCAGCAGACTTGCCGGGACAGGGGGCACTGAAGCTTTCTTT. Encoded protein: CASRLAGTGGTEAFF.

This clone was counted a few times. CDR3 loop: CSVDPGLAGGTHNEQFF. CDR3 sequence (DNA): TGCAGCGTTGATCCCGGACTAGCGGGGGGGACACACAATGAGCAGTTCTTC. The chain uses TRBV29-1 and TRBJ2-1, with 15 positions matching TRBD2. With 3 bases clipped from V and 5 bases from J, the junction kept 8 bases outside the gene matches. Germline V CDR1 and CDR2: SQVTM, ANQGSEA. The CDR3 has 17 residues.

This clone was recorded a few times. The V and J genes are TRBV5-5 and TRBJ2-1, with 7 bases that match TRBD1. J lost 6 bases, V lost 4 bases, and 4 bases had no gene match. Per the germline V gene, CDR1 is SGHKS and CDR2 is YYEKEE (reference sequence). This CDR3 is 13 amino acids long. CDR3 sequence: CASSRDRANEQFF. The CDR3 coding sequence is TGTGCCAGCAGCCGAGACAGGGCCAATGAGCAGTTCTTC.

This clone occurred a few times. The CDR3 protein is CASSLSGTGIDQPQHF. DNA of the CDR3: TGTGCCAGCAGTTTATCGGGGACAGGAATCGATCAGCCCCAGCATTTT. The chain combines TRBV28 with TRBJ1-5; 8 nucleotides align to TRBD1. CDR1 and CDR2 from the germline V gene are MDHEN and SYDVKM. The trim removed 1 base at V and 5 bases at J, leaving 7 bases unmatched. CDR3 length equals 16 residues.

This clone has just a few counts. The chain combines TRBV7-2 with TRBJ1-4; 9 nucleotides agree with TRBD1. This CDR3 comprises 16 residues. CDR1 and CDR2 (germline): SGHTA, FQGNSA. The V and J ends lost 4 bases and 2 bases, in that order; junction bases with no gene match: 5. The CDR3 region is CASSSQGAATNEKLFF. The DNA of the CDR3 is TGTGCCAGCAGCTCACAGGGGGCGGCGACTAATGAAAAACTGTTTTTT.

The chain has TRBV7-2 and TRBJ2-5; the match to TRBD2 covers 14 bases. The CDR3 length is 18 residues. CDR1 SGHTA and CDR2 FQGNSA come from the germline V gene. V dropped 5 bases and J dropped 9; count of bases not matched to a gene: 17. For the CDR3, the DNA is TGTGCCAGCAGCACGCGGATCGGGACTAGCGGGGGCCGGGAGGCCCAGTACTTC. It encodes CASSTRIGTSGGREAQYF. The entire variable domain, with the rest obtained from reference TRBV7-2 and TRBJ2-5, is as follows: GAGVSQSPSNKVTEKGKDVELRCDPISGHTALYWYRQSLGQGLEFLIYFQGNSAPDKSGLPSDRFSAERTGGSVSTLTIQRTQQEDSAVYLCASSTRIGTSGGREAQYFGPGTRLLVL.

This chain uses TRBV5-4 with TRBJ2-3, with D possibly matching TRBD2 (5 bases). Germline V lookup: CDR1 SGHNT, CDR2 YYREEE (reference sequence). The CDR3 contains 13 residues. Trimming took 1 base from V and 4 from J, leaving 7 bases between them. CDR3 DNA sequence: TGTGCCAGCAGCTTGCGGGGAGCAGATACGCAGTATTTT. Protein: CASSLRGADTQYF.

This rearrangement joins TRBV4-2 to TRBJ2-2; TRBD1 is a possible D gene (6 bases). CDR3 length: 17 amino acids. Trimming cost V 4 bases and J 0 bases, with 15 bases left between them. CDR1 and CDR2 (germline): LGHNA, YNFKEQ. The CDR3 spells CASSPTGTWTNTGELFF. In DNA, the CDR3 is TGTGCCAGCAGCCCAACTGGGACATGGACGAACACCGGGGAGCTGTTTTTT.

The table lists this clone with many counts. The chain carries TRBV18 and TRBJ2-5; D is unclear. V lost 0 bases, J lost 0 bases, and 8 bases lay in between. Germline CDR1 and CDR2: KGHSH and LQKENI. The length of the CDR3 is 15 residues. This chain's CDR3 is CASSPPPGHQETQYF. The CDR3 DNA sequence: TGTGCCAGCTCACCACCCCCTGGGCACCAAGAGACCCAGTACTTC. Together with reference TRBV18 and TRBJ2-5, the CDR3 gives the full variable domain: NAGVMQNPRHLVRRRGQEARLRCSPMKGHSHVYWYRQLPEEGLKFMVYLQKENIIDESGMPKERFSAEFPKEGPSILRIQQVVRGDSAAYFCASSPPPGHQETQYFGPGTRLLVL.